The 18 T cell receptor beta chains given below trace back to one sample, sequenced in a study of blood T cell repertoires in COVID-19. Clones were read by immunoSEQ multiplex PCR, and TCRdb kept only the in-frame ones, dropping some. The table includes a few hundred thousand clones, about 87% detected once. The specimen sequenced was peripheral blood. These receptors all come from a woman between 70 and 85 years old with COVID-19, enrolled during active disease.

This clone appeared a single time. The gene calls are TRBV2 and TRBJ1-4; 7 positions match TRBD1. V gave up 5 bases and J gave up 8 bases; unmatched junction bases: 11. Per the germline V gene, CDR1 is SNHLY and CDR2 is FYNNEI. This CDR3 comprises 15 residues. CDR3 sequence reads: CASSPRTGPGEKLFF. The CDR3 DNA sequence: TGTGCCAGCAGTCCAAGGACAGGCCCAGGGGAAAAACTGTTTTTT.

The gene calls are TRBV2 and TRBJ2-7; a weak D match, TRBD2 (6 bases). In germline, CDR1 is SNHLY, CDR2 FYNNEI. The V end lost 7 bases, the J end lost 5 bases, and 15 bases lay between the germline ends. The CDR3 is made up of 13 amino acids. For the CDR3, the DNA is TGTGCCAGCACCTGGCGGGATCCCCACGAGCAGTACTTC. Its protein product is CASTWRDPHEQYF.

The chain couples TRBV12-3 or TRBV12-4 to TRBJ1-6, with 7 bases fitting TRBD1. V lost 6 bases to trimming and J lost 12 bases; unmatched junction nucleotides: 8. The length of the CDR3 is 13 residues. The CDR3 region has the DNA TGTGCCAGCAGCTTCGGACAGGCCGGACCCCTCCACTTT. Its protein product is CASSFGQAGPLHF.

The V and J genes are TRBV30 and TRBJ2-5; 9 nucleotides align to TRBD1. Germline V gives CDR1 GTSNPN, CDR2 SVGIG (reference sequence). This CDR3 region has 16 residues. V was pared by 3 bases and J by 1 base, with 9 bases of the junction left unmatched. In nucleotides, the CDR3 is TGTGCCTGGAGAGCTGCCGGGACAGGGATCCAAGAGACCCAGTACTTC. As protein: CAWRAAGTGIQETQYF.

The chain's CDR3 is CATRGRQGANTEAFF. The DNA for the CDR3 is TGTGCCACCAGGGGAAGACAGGGCGCGAACACTGAAGCTTTCTTT. This chain links TRBV24-1 with TRBJ1-1; 7 bases match TRBD1. The CDR3 totals 15 residues. Germline-derived CDR1 and CDR2 are KGHDR and SFDVKD. V dropped 7 bases and J dropped 1; count of bases not matched to a gene: 8.

The J gene is TRBJ1-2, the V gene TRBV2, with 11 bases fitting TRBD1. V shed 6 bases, J shed 4 bases, and the junction held 7 bases outside the gene matches. Per the germline V gene, CDR1 is SNHLY and CDR2 is FYNNEI. This CDR3 has 15 amino acids. Written as DNA, the CDR3 is TGTGCCAGCAGCCCGGACAGGGGGCGCAGCTATGGCTACACCTTC. Protein sequence: CASSPDRGRSYGYTF.

V and J are TRBV28 and TRBJ1-1, with D unresolved. V was shortened by 11 bases and J by 3 bases, with 16 bases between the two germline ends. The CDR3 contains 13 residues. The germline V gene has CDR1 MDHEN and CDR2 SYDVKM. CDR3 loop: CASGYPGDTEAFF. CDR3 coding DNA: TGTGCCTCAGGTTATCCCGGGGACACTGAAGCTTTCTTT.

The chain recombines TRBV6-5 with TRBJ1-2; no definite D call. Trimming took 0 bases from V and 3 from J, leaving 8 bases between them. Germline lookup yields CDR1 MNHEY and CDR2 SVGAGI. The CDR3 spans 14 residues. The CDR3 DNA reads TGTGCCAGCAGTTACTCGAGTCAGGACTATGGCTACACCTTC. It codes for CASSYSSQDYGYTF.

V is TRBV7-8 and J is TRBJ1-4; no clear D gene. The V gene's germline CDR1 is SGHVS and CDR2 FQNEAQ. Deletions cut 1 base from V and 8 bases from J, with 5 bases between. This CDR3 is built from 12 residues. Written as DNA, the CDR3 is TGTGCCAGCAGCTTAGGGGCCGAAAAACTGTTTTTT. It is translated as CASSLGAEKLFF.

This chain joins TRBV21-1 and TRBJ1-2. TRBV21-1 is labeled a pseudogene. This CDR3 contains 15 residues. Here the CDR3 DNA reads TGTGCCAGCAGCAAAGAAGGAGATTCTAACTATGGCTACACCTTC. Translated: CASSKEGDSNYGYTF.

In its sample, this clone was seen a few times. V is TRBV11-2 and J is TRBJ2-7; possible D gene TRBD2, 5 bases. Germline CDR1 reads SGHAT; CDR2 reads FQNNGV. V lost 5 bases, J lost 6 bases, and 11 bases lay in between. CDR3 length: 12 amino acids. CDR3 nucleotides: TGTGCCAGCAGCCTTTCACGGGGCGAGCAGTACTTC. Translated, it gives CASSLSRGEQYF.

The J gene is TRBJ1-2, the V gene TRBV5-1; 7 bases line up with TRBD1. This CDR3 has 17 residues. V dropped 1 base and J dropped 0; count of bases not matched to a gene: 9. Germline V gene data show CDR1 as SGHRS and CDR2 as YFSETQ. In nucleotides, the CDR3 is TGCGCCAGCAGCTTGCTGGCAGGGGGAAAAGCTAACTATGGCTACACCTTC. This encodes CASSLLAGGKANYGYTF.

This chain's CDR3 is CASSSGLAGEGETQYF. For the CDR3, the DNA is TGTGCCAGCAGTTCGGGACTAGCGGGAGAAGGAGAGACCCAGTACTTC. The rearrangement joins TRBV27 to TRBJ2-5, with 14 bases that match TRBD2. Germline lookup yields CDR1 MNHEY and CDR2 SMNVEV (reference sequence). The CDR3 has 16 amino acids. Germline trimming cut 4 bases from V and 4 bases from J; bases unmatched to any gene: 5.

The chain has TRBV5-5 and TRBJ2-1, with 8 bases fitting TRBD2. Trimming at V came to 4 bases and at J to 0 bases, leaving 6 bases not matched to a gene. Looked up from germline, CDR1 is SGHKS and CDR2 is YYEKEE (reference sequence). The CDR3 covers 16 residues. The CDR3 sequence: CASSQVSGSSYNEQFF. CDR3 DNA sequence: TGTGCCAGCAGCCAAGTAAGCGGGAGCTCCTACAATGAGCAGTTCTTC.

The chain combines TRBV27 with TRBJ1-6; TRBD1 aligns across 7 bases. The CDR3 length is 20 residues. V lost 5 bases, J lost 0 bases, and 16 bases stayed unmatched. The germline V gene has CDR1 MNHEY and CDR2 SMNVEV (reference sequence). CDR3 nucleotides: TGTGCCAGCAGTCATAGACAGGGAGAGTACCGGAGCTCCTATAATTCACCCCTCCACTTT. Translation gives CASSHRQGEYRSSYNSPLHF.

V usage is TRBV7-8 and J usage is TRBJ1-4; D is perhaps TRBD1 (5 bases). The CDR3 is made up of 15 amino acids. Germline V gene sequence: CDR1 SGHVS, CDR2 FQNEAQ. Trimming took 5 bases from V and 4 from J, leaving 14 bases between them. The CDR3 DNA follows: TGTGCCAGCAGCCCCGGAGGGGCCCTTAATGAAAAACTGTTTTTT. Protein sequence: CASSPGGALNEKLFF.

The chain links TRBV6-5 to TRBJ2-7; weak D call: TRBD1 (6 bases). Germline loops: CDR1 MNHEY, CDR2 SVGAGI. The length of the CDR3 is 15 residues. The V and J ends lost 0 bases and 2 bases respectively, with 11 bases between them. The DNA of the CDR3 is TGTGCCAGCAGTTACTCCGGGACAAACCCCTACGAGCAGTACTTC. It yields the protein CASSYSGTNPYEQYF.

A note on this clone: The sample has other DNA sequences that encode this CDR3 too. The rearrangement uses TRBV19 and TRBJ2-7, with 9 bases fitting TRBD1. Germline values: CDR1 LNHDA, CDR2 SQIVND (reference sequence). The V and J ends lost 6 bases and 5 bases, in that order; junction bases with no gene match: 5. There are 13 residues in the CDR3. CDR3 protein: CASSSGQGDEQYF. CDR3 sequence (DNA): TGTGCCAGTAGCTCGGGACAGGGAGACGAGCAGTACTTC.